This TCR beta chain was identified in a study of CD8 T cells in ankylosing spondylitis (dated by TCRdb to the late 2010s). Context from the whole study: The study profiled T cell receptor beta repertoires in healthy donors and ankylosing spondylitis patients to find disease-linked TCR variants. The full study cohort was made up of 25 to 30 ankylosing spondylitis patients and more than 90 healthy donors. Samples of peripheral blood were taken, and for ankylosing spondylitis patients, synovial fluid was collected as well.

This clonotype was seen more than once but under ten times. The clone's antigen remains unknown. Qualities for individual bases were not recorded, and no much larger clone is one base off. Beyond this particular receptor, the publication reports: A CD8+ phenotype was shown by the disease-linked clones, which were found at relatively low frequencies in peripheral blood. Some motif variants were previously reported in synovial fluid and blood of reactive arthritis patients, suggesting common disease-initiation mechanisms. Significant enrichment of the disease-linked clones was reported in matched synovial fluid samples from ankylosing spondylitis patients. A TCR beta motif made up of 7 to 9 highly homologous amino acid variants appeared to be characteristic of blood from ankylosing spondylitis patients.

TCRdb shows the sequencer as Illumina HiSeq 2500. Quantitative 5'-RACE with molecular barcodes was the method used to prepare the TCR beta libraries. The source study handled its data this way. Disease-linked TCR variants were identified with a new computational method built on a probabilistic model of VDJ rearrangement. Starting from the raw public reads, TCRdb applied fastp trimming at Q25, assembled clones with MiXCR and retained in-frame beta chains. When rows share a CDR3 protein, they turn into one entry using the most common DNA and genes. It is TCRdb's table, rather than the study itself, that gives the V and J calls and clone size. The sample contains around 390,000 distinct CDR3 sequences, 20% to 25% of them found a single time. About a sixth of the sample belongs to the ten largest clones. From the cysteine up to the phenylalanine, the CDR3 has a length of 14 residues. Here the CDR3 DNA is all that survives: 42 bases in frame from base 1. The germline V gene encodes CDR1 MNHNS and CDR2 SASEGT. V is cut back by 7 bases and J by 4 bases, with 7 bases in the junction unmatched.

Recombination joined TRBV6-1 with TRBJ2-1; 7 of the junction bases match TRBD1. Sequenced material: blood, either unsorted or a sorted T cell fraction (not recorded which). This TCR was recovered from a male donor with ankylosing spondylitis. The sequenced DNA is TGTGCCAGCACTAGACAGGGACCTTACAATGAGCAGTTCTTC. Translated, this gives CASTRQGPYNEQFF.